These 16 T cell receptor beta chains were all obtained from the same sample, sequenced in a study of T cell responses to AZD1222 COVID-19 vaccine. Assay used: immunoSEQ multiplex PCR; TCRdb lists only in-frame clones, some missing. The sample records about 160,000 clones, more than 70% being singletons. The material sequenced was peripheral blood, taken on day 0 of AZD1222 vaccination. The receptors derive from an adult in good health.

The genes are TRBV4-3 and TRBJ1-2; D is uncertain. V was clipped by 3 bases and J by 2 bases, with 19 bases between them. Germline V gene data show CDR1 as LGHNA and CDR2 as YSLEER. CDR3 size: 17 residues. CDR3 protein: CASSQDDHSVRNYGYTF. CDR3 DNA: TGCGCCAGCAGCCAGGATGATCACAGTGTGAGGAACTATGGCTACACCTTC.

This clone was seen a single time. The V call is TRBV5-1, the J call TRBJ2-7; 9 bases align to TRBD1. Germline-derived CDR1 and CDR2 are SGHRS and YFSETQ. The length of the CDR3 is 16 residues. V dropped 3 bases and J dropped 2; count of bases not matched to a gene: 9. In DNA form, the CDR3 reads TGCGCCAGCAGCTGTCCGGGACAGGGAAACACCTACGAGCAGTACTTC. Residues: CASSCPGQGNTYEQYF.

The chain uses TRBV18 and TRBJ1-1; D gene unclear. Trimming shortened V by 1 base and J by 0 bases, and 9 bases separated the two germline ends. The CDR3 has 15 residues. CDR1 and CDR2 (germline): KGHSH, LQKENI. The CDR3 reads CASSPQGTLNTEAFF. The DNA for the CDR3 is TGTGCCAGCTCACCACAAGGTACCTTGAACACTGAAGCTTTCTTT. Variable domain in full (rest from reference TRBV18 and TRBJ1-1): NAGVMQNPRHLVRRRGQEARLRCSPMKGHSHVYWYRQLPEEGLKFMVYLQKENIIDESGMPKERFSAEFPKEGPSILRIQQVVRGDSAAYFCASSPQGTLNTEAFFGQGTRLTVV.

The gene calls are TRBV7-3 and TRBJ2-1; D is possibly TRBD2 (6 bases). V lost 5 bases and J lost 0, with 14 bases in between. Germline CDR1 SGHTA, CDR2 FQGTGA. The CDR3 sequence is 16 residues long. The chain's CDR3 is CASSPTGAGSYNEQFF. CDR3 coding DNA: TGTGCCAGCAGCCCCACTGGAGCGGGCTCCTACAATGAGCAGTTCTTC.

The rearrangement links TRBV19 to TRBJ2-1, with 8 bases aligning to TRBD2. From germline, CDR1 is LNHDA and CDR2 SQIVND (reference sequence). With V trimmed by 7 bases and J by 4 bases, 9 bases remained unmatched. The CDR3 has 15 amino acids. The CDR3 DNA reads TGTGCCAGTATCGAGCGGGAGTCCCCGTACAATGAGCAGTTCTTC. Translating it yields CASIERESPYNEQFF. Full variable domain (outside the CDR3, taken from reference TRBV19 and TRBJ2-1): DGGITQSPKYLFRKEGQNVTLSCEQNLNHDAMYWYRQDPGQGLRLIYYSQIVNDFQKGDIAEGYSVSREKKESFPLTVTSAQKNPTAFYLCASIERESPYNEQFFGPGTRLTVL.

The CDR3 loop is CASSYTSGGDNEQFF. DNA of the CDR3: TGTGCCAGCAGCTACACTAGCGGGGGGGACAATGAGCAGTTCTTC. This chain connects TRBV3-1 (or the pseudogene TRBV3-2) to TRBJ2-1; 13 positions agree with TRBD2. Germline CDR1 and CDR2: LGHDT and YNNKEL (reference sequence). CDR3 length equals 15 residues. With V trimmed by 5 bases and J by 5 bases, 3 bases remained unmatched.

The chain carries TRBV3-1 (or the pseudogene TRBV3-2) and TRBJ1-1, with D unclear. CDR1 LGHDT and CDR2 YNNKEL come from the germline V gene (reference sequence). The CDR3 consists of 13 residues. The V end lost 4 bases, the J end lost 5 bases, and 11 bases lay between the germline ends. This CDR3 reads CASSPMIGTEAFF. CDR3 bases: TGTGCCAGCAGCCCCATGATAGGGACTGAAGCTTTCTTT.

CDR3 amino acids: CSVEQESSYEQYF. The DNA for the CDR3 is TGCAGCGTTGAACAGGAGAGCTCCTACGAGCAGTACTTC. This chain connects TRBV29-1 to TRBJ2-7, with unresolved D. Trimming left V 2 bases short and J 0 bases short, with 8 bases between. The CDR3 sequence is 13 residues long. CDR1 and CDR2 from the germline V gene are SQVTM and ANQGSEA.

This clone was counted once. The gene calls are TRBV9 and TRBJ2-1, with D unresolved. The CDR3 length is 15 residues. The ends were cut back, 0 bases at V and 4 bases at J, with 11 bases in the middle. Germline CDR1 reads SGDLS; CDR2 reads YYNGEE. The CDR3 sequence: CASSVGGTTYNEQFF. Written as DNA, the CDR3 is TGTGCCAGCAGCGTAGGCGGTACTACTTACAATGAGCAGTTCTTC.

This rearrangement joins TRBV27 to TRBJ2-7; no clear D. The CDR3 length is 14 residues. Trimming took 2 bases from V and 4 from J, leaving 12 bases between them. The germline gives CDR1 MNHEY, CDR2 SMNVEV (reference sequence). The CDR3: CASSLRALGYEQYF. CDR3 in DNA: TGTGCCAGCAGTTTACGGGCCCTTGGGTACGAGCAGTACTTC.

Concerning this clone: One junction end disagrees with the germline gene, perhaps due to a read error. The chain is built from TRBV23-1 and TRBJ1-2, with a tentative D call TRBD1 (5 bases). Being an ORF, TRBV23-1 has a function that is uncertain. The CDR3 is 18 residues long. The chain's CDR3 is CASSHSLHRTGELSTPNF. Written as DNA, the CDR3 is TGCGCCAGCAGTCACTCTCTTCACAGGACGGGCGAATTGTCAACTCCTAACTTC.

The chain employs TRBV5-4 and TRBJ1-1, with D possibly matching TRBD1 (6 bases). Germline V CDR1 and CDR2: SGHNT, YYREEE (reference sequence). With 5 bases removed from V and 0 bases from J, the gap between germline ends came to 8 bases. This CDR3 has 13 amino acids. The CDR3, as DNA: TGTGCCAGCAGTAACAGGGTGAACACTGAAGCTTTCTTT. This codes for CASSNRVNTEAFF. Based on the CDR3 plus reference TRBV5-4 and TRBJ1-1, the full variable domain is ETGVTQSPTHLIKTRGQQVTLRCSSQSGHNTVSWYQQALGQGPQFIFQYYREEENGRGNFPPRFSGLQFPNYSSELNVNALELDDSALYLCASSNRVNTEAFFGQGTRLTVV.

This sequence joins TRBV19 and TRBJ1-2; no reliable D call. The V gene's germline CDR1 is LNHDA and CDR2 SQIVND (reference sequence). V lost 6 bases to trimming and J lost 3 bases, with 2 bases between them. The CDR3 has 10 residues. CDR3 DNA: TGTGCCAGTAGCGACTATGGCTACACCTTC. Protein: CASSDYGYTF.

This CDR3 is CASSRGQTSDEQFF. The CDR3 nucleotides read TGTGCCAGCAGCCGCGGACAGACTTCCGATGAGCAGTTCTTC. J is TRBJ2-1 and V is TRBV7-2, with D possibly TRBD1 on 6 matching bases. The V gene lost 5 bases and the J gene lost 8 bases, with 16 bases spanning the gap. Germline V gives CDR1 SGHTA, CDR2 FQGNSA. The CDR3 totals 14 residues.

CDR3 coding DNA: TGTGCCAGCAGCACACCTAGCGGGAGTCTTTCCTACAATGAGCAGTTCTTC. Protein product: CASSTPSGSLSYNEQFF. The chain joins TRBV7-6 to TRBJ2-1; 10 nucleotides agree with TRBD2. The CDR3 runs 17 residues. V trimming: 5 bases; J trimming: 1 base; junction bases outside the gene matches: 8. CDR1 is SGHVS and CDR2 is FNYEAQ in the germline V gene. The complete variable domain, with remaining parts taken from reference TRBV7-6 and TRBJ2-1, reads GAGVSQSPRYKVTKRGQDVALRCDPISGHVSLYWYRQALGQGPEFLTYFNYEAQQDKSGLPNDRFSAERPEGSISTLTIQRTEQRDSAMYRCASSTPSGSLSYNEQFFGPGTRLTVL.

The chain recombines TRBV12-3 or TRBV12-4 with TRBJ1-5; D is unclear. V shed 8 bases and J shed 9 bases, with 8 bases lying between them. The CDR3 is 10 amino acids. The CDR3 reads CASPTRPQHF. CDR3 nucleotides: TGTGCCAGCCCGACGAGGCCCCAGCATTTT.